These 8 T cell receptor beta chains were sequenced from one sample in a study of Ad26.COV2.S vaccination and SARS-CoV-2 variants. Sequencing used immunoSEQ multiplex PCR; TCRdb keeps in-frame clones, though not all of them. The repertoire has about 400,000 clones, 83% of them found once; the top ten carry almost 7.5%. As for treatment: around 19 received Ad26.COV2.S at low or high dose, single or two shots; 5 received placebo; per-sample allocation not given. The investigators took samples on day 63 after the first vaccine or placebo injection. Material: peripheral blood, obtained in a trial of Ad26.COV2.S vaccine versus placebo. The receptors were gathered from a person between 18 and 59 years old who received the Ad26.COV2.S COVID-19 vaccine or a placebo.

This clone has just a few counts. This chain connects TRBV18 to TRBJ1-4; 7 positions agree with TRBD1. V shed 2 bases and J 6 bases; nucleotides not matched to a gene: 6. The CDR3 is 15 residues long. Germline V gene data show CDR1 as KGHSH and CDR2 as LQKENI. The CDR3 sequence: CASSPFQGVDEKLFF. The CDR3 nucleotides are TGTGCCAGCTCACCATTCCAGGGGGTGGATGAAAAACTGTTTTTT. The variable domain in full, completed from reference TRBV18 and TRBJ1-4, reads NAGVMQNPRHLVRRRGQEARLRCSPMKGHSHVYWYRQLPEEGLKFMVYLQKENIIDESGMPKERFSAEFPKEGPSILRIQQVVRGDSAAYFCASSPFQGVDEKLFFGSGTQLSVL.

The chain links TRBV11-2 to TRBJ2-3; D unresolved. The CDR3 is made up of 14 amino acids. Between the trimmed V and J ends, which lost 0 bases and 4 bases, there was a span of 8 bases. Germline CDR1 and CDR2: SGHAT and FQNNGV. CDR3 nucleotide sequence: TGTGCCAGCAGCTTAGATAGGATGGCAGATACGCAGTATTTT. Residues: CASSLDRMADTQYF.

CDR3 bases: TGTGCCAGCAGCCCCGACATGCTCCACCGAACTAATGAAAAACTGTTTTTT. Protein product: CASSPDMLHRTNEKLFF. V gene TRBV7-2 combines with J gene TRBJ1-4; no clear D gene. V was pared by 5 bases and J by 1 base, with 17 bases between. The CDR3 contains 17 residues. CDR1 is SGHTA and CDR2 is FQGNSA in the germline V gene.

The chain is built from TRBV4-1 and TRBJ1-2, with TRBD1 matching over 10 bases. The V gene's germline CDR1 is MGHRA and CDR2 YSYEKL. J was trimmed by 7 bases and V by 3 bases; bases with no gene match: 20. The CDR3 consists of 19 residues. The CDR3 spells CASSHPFEGYKTGGSGYTF. The CDR3 DNA follows: TGCGCCAGCAGCCACCCGTTTGAGGGTTATAAGACAGGGGGCTCTGGCTACACCTTC.

The CDR3 bases are TGTGCCAGCAGCTTGGGACAGGGGACAACTAACTATGGCTACACCTTC. It translates to CASSLGQGTTNYGYTF. The V and J genes are TRBV5-4 and TRBJ1-2; 8 bases fit TRBD1. Trimming cost V 0 bases and J 0 bases; bases outside gene matches: 4. CDR1 and CDR2 (germline): SGHNT, YYREEE (reference sequence). This CDR3 contains 16 residues. The full variable domain, its missing parts supplied by reference TRBV5-4 and TRBJ1-2, is ETGVTQSPTHLIKTRGQQVTLRCSSQSGHNTVSWYQQALGQGPQFIFQYYREEENGRGNFPPRFSGLQFPNYSSELNVNALELDDSALYLCASSLGQGTTNYGYTFGSGTRLTVV.

The chain links TRBV25-1 to TRBJ1-4; 7 bases fit TRBD1. From germline, CDR1 is MGHDK and CDR2 SYGVNS. This CDR3 is built from 13 residues. V lost 6 bases and J lost 4; bases outside the gene matches: 2. The CDR3 DNA sequence: TGTGCCAGCAGGGGACAGATTAATGAAAAACTGTTTTTT. This gives the protein CASRGQINEKLFF.

CDR3 bases: TGTGCCAGCAGCTTAATGGGTTACGCAGATACGCAGTATTTT. Protein sequence: CASSLMGYADTQYF. V and J are TRBV5-6 and TRBJ2-3; no clear D gene. This CDR3 region has 14 residues. Germline loops: CDR1 SGHDT, CDR2 YYEEEE. V shed 2 bases and J shed 4 bases, with 11 bases lying between them.

This rearrangement joins TRBV18 to TRBJ2-1; 8 bases agree with TRBD1. Unmatched junction bases numbered 5, after V lost 3 bases and J lost 7 bases. Germline CDR1 is KGHSH and CDR2 is LQKENI. This CDR3 is 14 amino acids long. CDR3 nucleotides: TGTGCCAGCTCACCCCAGACAGGGGCTAATGAGCAGTTCTTC. Translating it yields CASSPQTGANEQFF.